The following is a T cell receptor (beta chain) sequence with its context. This sample is drawn from a study of CD8 T cells in Susac syndrome. Trimming stripped 2 bases from V and 3 bases from J, with 16 bases between. CDR3 size: 17 residues. CDR1 and CDR2 (germline): LGHNA, YNFKEQ. Random hexamers were used to reverse transcribe an amount of about 0.45 to 1 ug RNA. One entry per CDR3 protein results from TCRdb running MiXCR on the immunoSEQ multiplex PCR reads. The data contain roughly 130,000 distinct CDR3 sequences, less than 95% of them singletons. The material sequenced was CD4+ T cells from PBMCs. The receptor was isolated from a human donor with multiple sclerosis. This chain joins TRBV4-2 and TRBJ2-2; D is perhaps TRBD1 (7 bases). The CDR3: CASSQPSGGQYTGELFF. The CDR3 DNA reads TGTGCCAGCAGCCAACCCTCCGGGGGACAGTACACCGGGGAGCTGTTTTTT.